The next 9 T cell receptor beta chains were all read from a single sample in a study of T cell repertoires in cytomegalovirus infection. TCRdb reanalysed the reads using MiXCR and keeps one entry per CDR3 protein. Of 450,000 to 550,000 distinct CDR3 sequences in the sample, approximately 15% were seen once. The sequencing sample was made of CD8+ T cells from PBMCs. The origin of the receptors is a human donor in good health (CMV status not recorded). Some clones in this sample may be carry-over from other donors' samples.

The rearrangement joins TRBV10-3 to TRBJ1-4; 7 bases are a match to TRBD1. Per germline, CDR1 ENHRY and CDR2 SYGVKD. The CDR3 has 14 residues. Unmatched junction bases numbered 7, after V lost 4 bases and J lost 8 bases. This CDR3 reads CAISGRQGDEKLFF. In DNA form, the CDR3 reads TGTGCCATCAGTGGAAGACAGGGAGACGAAAAACTGTTTTTT.

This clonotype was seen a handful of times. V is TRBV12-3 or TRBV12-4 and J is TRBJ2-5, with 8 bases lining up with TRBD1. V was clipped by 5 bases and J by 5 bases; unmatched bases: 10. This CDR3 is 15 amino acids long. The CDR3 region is CASSPSKTGAETQYF. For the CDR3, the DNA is TGTGCCAGCAGTCCCAGCAAGACAGGGGCGGAGACCCAGTACTTC.

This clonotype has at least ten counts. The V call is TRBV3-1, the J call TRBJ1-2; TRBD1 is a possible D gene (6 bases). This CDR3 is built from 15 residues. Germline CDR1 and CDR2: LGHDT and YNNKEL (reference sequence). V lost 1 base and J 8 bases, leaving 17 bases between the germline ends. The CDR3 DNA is TGTGCCAGCAGCCAAGGTTTTTCAGGGGTTGAGGGCTACACCTTC. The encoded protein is CASSQGFSGVEGYTF.

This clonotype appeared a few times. The CDR3 sequence: CASSIGTGNDEQYF. In DNA, the CDR3 is TGTGCCAGTAGTATCGGGACAGGGAACGACGAGCAGTACTTC. The chain combines TRBV19 with TRBJ2-7; 9 nucleotides match TRBD1. J gave up 5 bases and V 3 bases, and 5 bases lay outside the gene matches. The germline V gene has CDR1 LNHDA and CDR2 SQIVND (reference sequence). CDR3 size: 14 residues.

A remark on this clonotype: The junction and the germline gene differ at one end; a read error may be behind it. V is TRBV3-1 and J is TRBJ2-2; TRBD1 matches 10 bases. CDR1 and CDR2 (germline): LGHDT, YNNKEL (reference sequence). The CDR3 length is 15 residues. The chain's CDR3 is CASTQRDRGSVELFF. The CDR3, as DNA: TGTGCCAGCACCCAAAGGGACAGGGGCTCAGTGGAGCTGTTTTTT.

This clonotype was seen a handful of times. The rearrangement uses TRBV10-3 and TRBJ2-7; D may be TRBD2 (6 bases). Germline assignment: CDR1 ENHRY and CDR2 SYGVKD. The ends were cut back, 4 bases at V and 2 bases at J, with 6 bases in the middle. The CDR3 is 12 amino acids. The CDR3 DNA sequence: TGTGCCATCAGTGGGGAGGCCTACGAGCAGTACTTC. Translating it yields CAISGEAYEQYF.

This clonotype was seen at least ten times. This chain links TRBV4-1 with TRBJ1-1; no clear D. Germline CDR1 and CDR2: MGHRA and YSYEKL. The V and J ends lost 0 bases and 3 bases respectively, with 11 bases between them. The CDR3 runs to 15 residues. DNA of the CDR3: TGCGCCAGCAGCCAAGAGAGCTATCTGGACACTGAAGCTTTCTTT. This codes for CASSQESYLDTEAFF.

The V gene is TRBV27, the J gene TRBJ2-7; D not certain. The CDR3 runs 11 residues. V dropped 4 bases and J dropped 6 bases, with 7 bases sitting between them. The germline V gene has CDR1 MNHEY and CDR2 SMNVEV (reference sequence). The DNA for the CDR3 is TGTGCCAGCAGTTCGCTCGCCGAGCAGTACTTC. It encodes CASSSLAEQYF.

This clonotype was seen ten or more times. The CDR3: CATSDLGQLTGELFF. DNA of the CDR3: TGTGCCACCAGTGATTTGGGTCAGCTCACCGGGGAGCTGTTTTTT. The V and J genes are TRBV24-1 and TRBJ2-2; D uncertain. The CDR3 has 15 amino acids. From germline, CDR1 is KGHDR and CDR2 SFDVKD. The V end lost 0 bases, the J end lost 4 bases, and 8 bases lay between the germline ends.